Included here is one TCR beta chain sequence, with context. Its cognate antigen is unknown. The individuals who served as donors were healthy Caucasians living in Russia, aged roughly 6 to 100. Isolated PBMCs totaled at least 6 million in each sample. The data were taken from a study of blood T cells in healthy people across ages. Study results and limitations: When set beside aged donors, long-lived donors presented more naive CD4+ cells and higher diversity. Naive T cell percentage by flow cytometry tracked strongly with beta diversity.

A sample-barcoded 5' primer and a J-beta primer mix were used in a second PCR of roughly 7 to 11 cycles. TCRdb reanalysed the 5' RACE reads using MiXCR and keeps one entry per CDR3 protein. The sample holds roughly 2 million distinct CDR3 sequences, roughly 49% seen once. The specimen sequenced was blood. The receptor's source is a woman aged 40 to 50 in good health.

The CDR3 DNA reads TGTGCCAGCAGCTTAGGATGGGCGGGGGGCCAAACGAGCGAGCAGTACTTC. It specifies CASSLGWAGGQTSEQYF. The chain links TRBV13 to TRBJ2-7, with 8 bases lining up with TRBD2. Trimming cost V 0 bases and J 6 bases; bases outside gene matches: 13. Germline assignment: CDR1 PRHDT and CDR2 FYEKMQ (reference sequence). The CDR3 has 17 residues.